This paragraph reports one T cell receptor beta chain. The antigen remains undetermined. TCR beta CDR3 region amplification was performed from RNA transcripts. A set of HTBI primers served as the primers for a first-round RT-PCR of the TCR CDR3. Each CDR3 protein gets one entry after TCRdb re-called the multiplex PCR reads with MiXCR. This table holds 750,000 to 900,000 distinct CDR3 sequences, 38% found once. Uncontrolled infection, other autoimmune disease, pregnancy or lactation disqualified patients from enrolment. The entry originates in a study of T cells in Graves' hyperthyroidism and ophthalmopathy. Overall study context: The initial diagnosis was the point when peripheral blood was collected, ahead of any treatment.

Study results and caveats: The blood repertoire included most of the expanded thyroid clonotypes above 0.001.

V was pared by 1 base and J by 5 bases, with 8 bases of the junction left unmatched. Germline CDR1 SGHTA, CDR2 FQGNSA. The length of the CDR3 is 16 residues. Sequences were obtained from blood. This TCR was recovered from a man between 18 and 35 years old with Graves' hyperthyroidism. V is TRBV7-2 and J is TRBJ2-5; 9 bases line up with TRBD2. CDR3 nucleotides: TGTGCCAGCAGCTTAGTTGGCGGGAGGGCAGAGGAGACCCAGTACTTC. This sequence encodes CASSLVGGRAEETQYF.